Listed here is a single T cell receptor (beta chain). Repertoires were generated with immunoSEQ multiplex PCR, while TCRdb's copy carries only in-frame clones and drops some. The sample consists of about 680,000 clones, 70% to 90% of them appearing once. The sample originates from a study of Ad26.COV2.S vaccination and SARS-CoV-2 variants. Looked up from germline, CDR1 is SGHRS and CDR2 is YFSETQ. Trimming removed 3 bases from V and 0 bases from J, with 12 bases in between. This CDR3 has 16 amino acids. The treatment here: 15 to 20 received Ad26.COV2.S at low or high dose, single or two shots; several received placebo; per-sample allocation not given. Sampling happened 63 days after the first vaccine or placebo injection.

J is TRBJ2-2 and V is TRBV5-1; D may be TRBD1 (6 bases). This clonotype originated in a person aged 18 to 65 who received the Ad26.COV2.S COVID-19 vaccine or a placebo. The source was peripheral blood, collected in a trial of Ad26.COV2.S vaccine versus placebo. The CDR3 DNA follows: TGCGCCAGCAGCTCCCAGACAGGACCGAACACCGGGGAGCTGTTTTTT. This encodes CASSSQTGPNTGELFF. The variable domain in full, completed from reference TRBV5-1 and TRBJ2-2, reads KAGVTQTPRYLIKTRGQQVTLSCSPISGHRSVSWYQQTPGQGLQFLFEYFSETQRNKGNFPGRFSGRQFSNSRSEMNVSTLELGDSALYLCASSSQTGPNTGELFFGEGSRLTVL.